This T cell receptor (beta chain) emerged from a study of control samples from healthy donors and cancer patients. After removal of 5 bases from V and 4 bases from J, the junction contained 3 bases not matched to a gene. Germline V gene sequence: CDR1 MDHEN, CDR2 SYDVKM. This CDR3 has 14 amino acids. Clones were sequenced by immunoSEQ multiplex PCR, and TCRdb holds only the in-frame ones, with some missing. The data hold 150,000 to 200,000 clones, with 90% to 95% observed a single time. Sequenced: blood. The chain employs TRBV28 and TRBJ2-2, with 8 bases identical to TRBD1. The sequence came from a woman aged 25 to 39 in good health. The CDR3 here is CASSPTGGTGELFF. The CDR3 coding sequence is TGTGCCAGCAGTCCCACAGGGGGCACCGGGGAGCTGTTTTTT.